The 17 T cell receptor beta chains given below trace back to one sample, sequenced in a study of blood T cell repertoires in COVID-19. Some clones are missing from TCRdb's copy, which holds only in-frame ones; the method was immunoSEQ multiplex PCR. Of about 120,000 clones in the sample, roughly 79% were seen once. Sequencing input: peripheral blood. These receptors were taken from a man aged 70-80 years with active or convalescent COVID-19.

V and J are TRBV9 and TRBJ2-3; 7 positions agree with TRBD1. This CDR3 contains 16 residues. J gave up 0 bases and V 4 bases, and 8 bases lay outside the gene matches. From germline, CDR1 is SGDLS and CDR2 YYNGEE. CDR3 amino acids: CASSQKGTVSTDTQYF. CDR3 in DNA: TGTGCCAGCAGCCAAAAGGGGACAGTAAGCACAGATACGCAGTATTTT.

This clone was counted a few times. The chain joins TRBV24-1 to TRBJ1-5, with D possibly TRBD1 on 6 matching bases. CDR3 length equals 14 residues. Trimming shortened V by 6 bases and J by 6 bases, and 14 bases separated the two germline ends. CDR1 is KGHDR and CDR2 is SFDVKD in the germline V gene. The CDR3 reads CATSNNRASQPQHF. The CDR3 bases are TGTGCCACCAGTAATAACAGGGCAAGTCAGCCCCAGCATTTT.

The chain has TRBV12-5 and TRBJ1-1; no firm D call. This CDR3 spans 15 amino acids. V lost 0 bases, J lost 4 bases, and 12 bases lay in between. From germline, CDR1 is LGHNT and CDR2 FRNRAP. This CDR3 is CASGLVLSGSTEAFF. Written as DNA, the CDR3 is TGTGCTAGTGGTTTGGTACTATCCGGGAGCACTGAAGCTTTCTTT.

V and J are TRBV15 and TRBJ1-2; D perhaps matches TRBD1 (5 bases). With 6 bases removed from V and 5 bases from J, the gap between germline ends came to 13 bases. The CDR3 loop spans 13 amino acids. The germline V gene has CDR1 LNHNV and CDR2 YYDKDF (reference sequence). In nucleotides, the CDR3 is TGTGCCACCAGTCCACAGGACCTATATGGCTACACCTTC. This codes for CATSPQDLYGYTF.

The genes are TRBV11-3 and TRBJ1-3; 8 bases map to TRBD1. The CDR3 has 19 residues. The germline V gene has CDR1 SGHNT and CDR2 YENEEA. Trimming cost V 1 base and J 0 bases; bases outside gene matches: 11. The CDR3 DNA sequence: TGTGCCAGCAGCTTAGTAGGAGGGACAGGATCTTCCTCTGGAAACACCATATATTTT. Its translation is CASSLVGGTGSSSGNTIYF.

The chain carries TRBV9 and TRBJ2-5; D perhaps matches TRBD1 (6 bases). Per the germline V gene, CDR1 is SGDLS and CDR2 is YYNGEE. V was shortened by 5 bases and J by 3 bases, with 8 bases between the two germline ends. The CDR3 loop spans 12 amino acids. The CDR3 coding sequence is TGTGCCAGCAGTCGACAGGAAGAGACCCAGTACTTC. Amino acid sequence: CASSRQEETQYF.

This chain joins TRBV4-1 and TRBJ2-7; 9 nucleotides align to TRBD2. There are 15 residues in the CDR3. The germline CDR1 and CDR2 sequences are MGHRA and YSYEKL. Unmatched junction bases numbered 4, after V lost 2 bases and J lost 2 bases. CDR3 loop: CASSQPASGAYEQYF. Here the CDR3 DNA reads TGCGCCAGCAGCCAACCGGCTAGCGGGGCCTACGAGCAGTACTTC.

This clone was picked up a small number of times. The V call is TRBV2, the J call TRBJ2-1, with 8 bases fitting TRBD2. Germline values: CDR1 SNHLY, CDR2 FYNNEI. J lost 6 bases, V lost 2 bases, and 6 bases had no gene match. This CDR3 is built from 15 residues. CDR3 region: CASSETQRGTNEQFF. The CDR3 nucleotides read TGTGCCAGCAGTGAAACACAGCGGGGGACCAATGAGCAGTTCTTC.

This chain joins TRBV10-3 and TRBJ2-2, with 7 bases aligning to TRBD2. The CDR3 has 15 amino acids. Trimming cost V 3 bases and J 7 bases; bases outside gene matches: 8. Germline V gene data show CDR1 as ENHRY and CDR2 as SYGVKD. The chain's CDR3 is CAISDEAGVGGELFF. The DNA of the CDR3 is TGTGCCATCAGTGATGAGGCGGGAGTAGGCGGGGAGCTGTTTTTT.

J is TRBJ1-2 and V is TRBV5-4; 10 bases match TRBD1. Germline trimming cut 3 bases from V and 5 bases from J; bases unmatched to any gene: 13. The CDR3 is 17 residues long. From germline, CDR1 is SGHNT and CDR2 YYREEE (reference sequence). The CDR3 protein is CASSSKDRGWMAYGYTF. CDR3 nucleotide sequence: TGTGCCAGCAGCTCGAAGGACAGGGGGTGGATGGCTTATGGCTACACCTTC. The whole variable domain, remainder taken from reference TRBV5-4 and TRBJ1-2, is ETGVTQSPTHLIKTRGQQVTLRCSSQSGHNTVSWYQQALGQGPQFIFQYYREEENGRGNFPPRFSGLQFPNYSSELNVNALELDDSALYLCASSSKDRGWMAYGYTFGSGTRLTVV.

At least ten counts were recorded for this clone. The chain has TRBV7-9 and TRBJ2-3; possible D gene TRBD2, 5 bases. V was trimmed by 8 bases and J by 0 bases, leaving 12 bases between them. Germline V gene data show CDR1 as SEHNR and CDR2 as FQNEAQ (reference sequence). This CDR3 spans 14 amino acids. Here the CDR3 reads CASVGEYSTDTQYF. DNA of the CDR3: TGTGCCAGCGTTGGGGAGTATAGCACAGATACGCAGTATTTT.

The V gene is TRBV19, the J gene TRBJ1-2; 7 bases are a match to TRBD1. CDR1 is LNHDA and CDR2 is SQIVND in the germline V gene (reference sequence). This CDR3 is 16 amino acids long. After removal of 6 bases from V and 6 bases from J, the junction contained 16 bases not matched to a gene. In DNA, the CDR3 is TGTGCCAGTAGCCCTCGCCTGTTGACAGGGAATCATGGCTACACCTTC. Translated: CASSPRLLTGNHGYTF.

The chain has TRBV4-1 and TRBJ1-1; D remains ambiguous. The CDR3 is made up of 11 amino acids. Germline CDR1 reads MGHRA; CDR2 reads YSYEKL. The ends were cut back, 8 bases at V and 7 bases at J, with 11 bases in the middle. DNA for the CDR3: TGCGCCAGCTGGCCGAAAGATGAAGCTTTCTTT. Translated: CASWPKDEAFF.

The rearrangement joins TRBV24-1 to TRBJ2-3; 15 nucleotides match TRBD2. Looked up from germline, CDR1 is KGHDR and CDR2 is SFDVKD. The CDR3 totals 17 residues. Unmatched junction bases numbered 7, after V lost 4 bases and J lost 6 bases. The CDR3 bases are TGTGCCACCAGTGACGGACTAGCGGGAGGGCCTGGGGATACGCAGTATTTT. It is translated as CATSDGLAGGPGDTQYF.

The chain is built from TRBV7-9 and TRBJ1-2; tentative D call: TRBD1 (6 bases). From germline, CDR1 is SEHNR and CDR2 FQNEAQ (reference sequence). V was pared by 3 bases and J by 6 bases, with 29 bases between. The CDR3 runs 19 residues. The CDR3 reads CASSFFTPMVGAGRDGYTF. The CDR3 nucleotides read TGTGCCAGCAGCTTTTTCACCCCGATGGTGGGGGCAGGCAGGGATGGCTACACCTTC.

The chain is built from TRBV19 and TRBJ1-6; 7 positions match TRBD1. Germline lookup yields CDR1 LNHDA and CDR2 SQIVND (reference sequence). The V segment lost 7 bases and the J segment 6 bases; nucleotides outside the gene matches: 12. This CDR3 region has 16 residues. The CDR3 DNA is TGTGCCAGTACTTCACGCGCCGGGACAGCTAATTCACCCCTCCACTTT. The encoded protein is CASTSRAGTANSPLHF.

This sequence joins TRBV7-6 and TRBJ1-5; D unclear. Germline CDR1 reads SGHVS; CDR2 reads FNYEAQ. Trimming removed 3 bases at V and 7 bases at J, with 4 bases between. The CDR3 runs to 11 residues. CDR3: CASSFRQPQHF. CDR3 coding DNA: TGTGCCAGCAGCTTCAGACAGCCCCAGCATTTT.